What follows is one TCR beta chain and its context. No antigen is known for it. Using immunoSEQ multiplex PCR, the repertoire was profiled, and TCRdb retains in-frame clones only, with some absent. The table has 30,000 to 45,000 clones, 82% seen once. The data belong to a study of OX40 agonist ivuxolimab in advanced cancers. Study-wide background: Treatment of patients was with ivuxolimab, an agonistic anti-OX40 (CD134) antibody. At under 85% male, the cohort had a mean age of 60 years, ranging from about 23 to 79. Earlier anti-PD-1, anti-PD-L1 or anti-CTLA-4 therapy was permitted; around 40% had received some.

Trimming pared 5 bases from V and 6 bases from J, leaving 18 bases between. Germline CDR1 SGHAT, CDR2 FQNNGV. The CDR3 covers 15 residues. Findings and limits, study-wide: Low normalized clonal expansion also occurred in some nonresponding patients.

The rearrangement joins TRBV11-2 to TRBJ2-3, with D uncertain. The sequencing here drew on CD4+ or CD8+ T cells sorted from blood, taken in a trial of the OX40 agonist ivuxolimab. The sequence came from an adult with an advanced solid tumor such as melanoma, head and neck, liver or kidney cancer. CDR3 bases: TGTGCCAGCAGCCTCGTGCCCTTAAGGGCCGATACGCAGTATTTT. It codes for CASSLVPLRADTQYF.